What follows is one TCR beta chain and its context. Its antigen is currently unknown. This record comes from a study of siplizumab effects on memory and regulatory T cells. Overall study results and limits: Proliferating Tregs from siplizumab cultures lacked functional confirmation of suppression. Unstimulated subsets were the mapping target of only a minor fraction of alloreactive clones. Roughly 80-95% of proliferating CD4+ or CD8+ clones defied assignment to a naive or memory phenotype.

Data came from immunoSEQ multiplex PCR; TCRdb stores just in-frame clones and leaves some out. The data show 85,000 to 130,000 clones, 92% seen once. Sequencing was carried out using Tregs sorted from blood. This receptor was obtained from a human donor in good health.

The CDR3 region has the DNA TGCAGCGTAGACCTCGGTGGGGAGACCCAGTACTTC. Its protein product is CSVDLGGETQYF. The rearrangement links TRBV29-1 to TRBJ2-5; D remains ambiguous. The CDR3 extends over 12 amino acids. The V end lost 6 bases, the J end lost 5 bases, and 13 bases lay between the germline ends. Germline CDR1 reads SQVTM; CDR2 reads ANQGSEA.